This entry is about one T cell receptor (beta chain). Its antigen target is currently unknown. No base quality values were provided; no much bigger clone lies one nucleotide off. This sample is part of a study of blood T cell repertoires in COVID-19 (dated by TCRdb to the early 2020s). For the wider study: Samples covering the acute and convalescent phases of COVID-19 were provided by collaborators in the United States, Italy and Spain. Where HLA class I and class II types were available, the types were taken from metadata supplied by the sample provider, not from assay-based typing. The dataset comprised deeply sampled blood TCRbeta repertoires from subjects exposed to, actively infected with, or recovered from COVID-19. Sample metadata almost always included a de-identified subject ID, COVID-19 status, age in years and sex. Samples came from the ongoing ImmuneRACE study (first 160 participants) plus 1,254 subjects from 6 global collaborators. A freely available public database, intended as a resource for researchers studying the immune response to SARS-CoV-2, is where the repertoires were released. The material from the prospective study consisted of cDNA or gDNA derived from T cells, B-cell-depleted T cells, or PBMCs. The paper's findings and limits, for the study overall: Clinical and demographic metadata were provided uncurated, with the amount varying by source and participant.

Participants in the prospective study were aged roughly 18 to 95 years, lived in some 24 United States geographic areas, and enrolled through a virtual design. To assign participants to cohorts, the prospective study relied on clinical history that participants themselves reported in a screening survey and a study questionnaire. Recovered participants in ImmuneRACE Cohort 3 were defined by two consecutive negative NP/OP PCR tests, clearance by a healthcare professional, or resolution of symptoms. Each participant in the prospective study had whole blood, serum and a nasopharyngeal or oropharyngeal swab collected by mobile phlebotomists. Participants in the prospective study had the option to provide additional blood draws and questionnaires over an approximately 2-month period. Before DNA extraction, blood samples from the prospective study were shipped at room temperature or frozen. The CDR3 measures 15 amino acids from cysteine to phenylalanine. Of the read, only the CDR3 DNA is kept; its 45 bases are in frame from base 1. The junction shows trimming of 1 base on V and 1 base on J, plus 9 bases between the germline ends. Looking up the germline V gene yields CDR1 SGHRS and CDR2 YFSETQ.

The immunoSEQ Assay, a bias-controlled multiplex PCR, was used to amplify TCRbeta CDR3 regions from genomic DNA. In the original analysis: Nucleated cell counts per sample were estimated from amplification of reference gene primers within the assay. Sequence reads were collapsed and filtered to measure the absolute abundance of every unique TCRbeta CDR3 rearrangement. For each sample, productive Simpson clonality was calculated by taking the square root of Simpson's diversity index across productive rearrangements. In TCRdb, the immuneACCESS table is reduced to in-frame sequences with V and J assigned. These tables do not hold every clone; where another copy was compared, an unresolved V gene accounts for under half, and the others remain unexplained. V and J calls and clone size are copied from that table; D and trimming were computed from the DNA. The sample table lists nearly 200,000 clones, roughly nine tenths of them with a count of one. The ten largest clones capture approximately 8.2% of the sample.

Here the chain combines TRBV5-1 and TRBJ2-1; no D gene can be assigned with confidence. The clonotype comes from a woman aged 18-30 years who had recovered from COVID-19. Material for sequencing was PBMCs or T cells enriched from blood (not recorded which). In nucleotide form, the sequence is TGCGCCAGCAGCTTGAGCACGGAGTCCTACAATGAGCAGTTCTTC. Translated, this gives CASSLSTESYNEQFF.